What follows are 8 T cell receptor beta chains derived from one specimen sequenced in a study of blood T cell repertoires in COVID-19 (TCRdb year 2020). Library construction relied on the immunoSEQ multiplex PCR assay. Entries here come from immuneACCESS through TCRdb and include only in-frame sequences with V and J called. Some clones fail to appear in such tables; in the studies checked, an unresolved V gene covers under half of the shortfall, and the cause of the remainder is unknown. The sample table holds 270,000 or so clones, of which 75% to 90% were seen once. The ten largest clones capture roughly 4.3% of the sample. The source material was PBMCs or T cells enriched from blood (not recorded which). The receptors originated from a woman between 25 and 40 years old with acute COVID-19.

The J gene is TRBJ2-7, the V gene TRBV6-2 or TRBV6-3, with a weak D call TRBD1 (6 bases). CDR1 is MNHEY and CDR2 is SVGEGT in the germline V gene. V was cut by 2 bases and J by 0 bases, with 14 bases left in between. The CDR3 length is 16 residues. The CDR3 sequence: CASSYDSGTYSYEQYF. Here the CDR3 DNA reads TGTGCCAGCAGTTACGATTCTGGGACATACTCCTACGAGCAGTACTTC.

This chain uses TRBV6-5 with TRBJ1-5, with D possibly matching TRBD1 (5 bases). CDR1 is MNHEY, CDR2 SVGAGI, per germline. V lost 2 bases and J 5 bases, leaving 7 bases between the germline ends. There are 13 residues in the CDR3. CDR3: CASSYDSHQPQHF. The CDR3 bases are TGTGCCAGCAGTTACGACAGCCATCAGCCCCAGCATTTT.

The chain is built from TRBV10-3 and TRBJ2-1, with D possibly TRBD2 on 5 matching bases. The CDR3 length is 12 residues. The germline V gene encodes CDR1 ENHRY and CDR2 SYGVKD. V was cut by 2 bases and J by 8 bases, with 7 bases left in between. The CDR3 DNA reads TGTGCCATCAGTGAGAACGGGGATGAGCAGTTCTTC. Protein: CAISENGDEQFF.

The V call is TRBV5-6, the J call TRBJ2-4, with 16 bases aligning to TRBD2. CDR3 length: 18 residues. Germline V gene data show CDR1 as SGHDT and CDR2 as YYEEEE. V was clipped by 1 base and J by 2 bases; unmatched bases: 3. The CDR3 spells CASSLRGLAGGTKNIQYF. CDR3 DNA sequence: TGTGCCAGCAGCTTGAGGGGACTAGCGGGAGGGACCAAAAACATTCAGTACTTC.

V usage is TRBV4-1 and J usage is TRBJ2-3, with 7 positions matching TRBD2. V was clipped by 1 base and J by 0 bases; unmatched bases: 4. Germline CDR1 MGHRA, CDR2 YSYEKL. The CDR3 is 16 amino acids. DNA of the CDR3: TGCGCCAGCAGCCAAGTTGGGGGAGGGAGCACAGATACGCAGTATTTT. Its translation: CASSQVGGGSTDTQYF.

The J gene is TRBJ2-7, the V gene TRBV6-5; the D gene is possibly TRBD1 (5 bases). V was pared by 6 bases and J by 3 bases, with 9 bases between. CDR3 length equals 12 residues. Germline CDR1 and CDR2: MNHEY and SVGAGI. The CDR3 nucleotides are TGTGCCAGCAGCCGCAGGGACTACGAGCAGTACTTC. Residues: CASSRRDYEQYF.

CDR3 in amino acids: CASSETSDYGYTF. As DNA, the CDR3 is TGTGCCAGCAGTGAAACTTCCGACTATGGCTACACCTTC. V and J are TRBV6-1 and TRBJ1-2; D uncertain. The CDR3 extends over 13 amino acids. Trimming took off 2 bases at V and 3 bases at J, with 7 bases between the two ends. The germline V gene encodes CDR1 MNHNS and CDR2 SASEGT.

Points on this clone: This sequence may be a read error, since a much larger clone differs from it by one base. This sequence joins TRBV6-5 and TRBJ2-7; 9 nucleotides line up with TRBD1. The junction had 3 bases not matched to a gene; V was cut back by 0 bases and J by 3 bases. This CDR3 region has 15 residues. CDR1 and CDR2 from the germline V gene are MNHEY and SVGAGI. CDR3 loop: CASSYSSGQGYEQYF. CDR3 coding DNA: TGTGCCAGCAGTTACTCGTCGGGACAGGGCTACGAGCAGTACTTC.